Shown below are 30 T cell receptor beta chains from a single sample sequenced in a study of vaccination effects on CD4 cells after COVID-19. ViraFEST used viral peptide pools to expand antigen-specific CD4+ T cells before sequencing. The culture ran for approximately nine days before CD4+ T cells were isolated. Each participant received a vaccine that was either BNT162b2 or mRNA-1273, given as two doses. These TCRs' antigens remain unknown. Sequencing used immunoSEQ multiplex PCR; TCRdb keeps in-frame clones, though not all of them. The sample consists of approximately 28,000 clones, over 70% of them appearing once. Sequenced material: CD4+ T cells from PBMCs cultured with HCoV-229E spike peptides, taken after COVID-19 vaccination. The receptors shown here come from a human donor who received a COVID-19 vaccine.

This sequence joins TRBV6-5 and TRBJ2-1; tentative D call: TRBD2 (6 bases). The CDR3 has 12 residues. Germline V gives CDR1 MNHEY, CDR2 SVGAGI. V gave up 5 bases and J gave up 6 bases, with 8 bases separating them. CDR3 sequence reads: CASSRERNEQFF. DNA for the CDR3: TGTGCCAGCAGTCGGGAGCGCAATGAGCAGTTCTTC.

The genes are TRBV19 and TRBJ2-6, with D possibly being TRBD1 (6 bases). V gave up 4 bases and J gave up 1 base, with 11 bases separating them. Germline CDR1 is LNHDA and CDR2 is SQIVND (reference sequence). This CDR3 contains 16 residues. CDR3 protein: CASSRLRGSGANVLTF. CDR3 DNA sequence: TGTGCCAGTAGTAGATTAAGGGGGTCTGGGGCCAACGTCCTGACTTTC.

The chain carries TRBV27 and TRBJ1-4; 7 positions match TRBD1. Germline assignment: CDR1 MNHEY and CDR2 SMNVEV (reference sequence). V trimming: 0 bases; J trimming: 3 bases; junction bases outside the gene matches: 1. This CDR3 contains 15 residues. The CDR3 nucleotides are TGTGCCAGCAGTTTATCCAGGGGGGCTAATGAAAAACTGTTTTTT. Residues: CASSLSRGANEKLFF.

The V gene is TRBV4-1, the J gene TRBJ2-7; D remains ambiguous. V shed 1 base and J shed 6 bases, with 19 bases lying between them. Germline V gene sequence: CDR1 MGHRA, CDR2 YSYEKL. CDR3 length equals 16 residues. CDR3 residues: CASSQAQGLATGEQYF. The CDR3 DNA sequence: TGCGCCAGCAGCCAAGCTCAAGGGTTAGCAACGGGCGAGCAGTACTTC.

The V gene is TRBV12-3 or TRBV12-4, the J gene TRBJ2-3; D ambiguous. The CDR3 loop spans 11 amino acids. V lost 2 bases, J lost 5 bases, and 2 bases lay in between. CDR3 in DNA: TGTGCCAGCAGTTTACTAGATACGCAGTATTTT. Its protein product is CASSLLDTQYF.

The chain joins TRBV7-9 to TRBJ2-7; D is uncertain. Germline assignment: CDR1 SEHNR and CDR2 FQNEAQ (reference sequence). The CDR3 has 15 residues. V gave up 1 base and J gave up 2 bases, with 12 bases separating them. In DNA form, the CDR3 reads TGTGCCAGCAGCTTAGGGTCGGCCTATACCTACGAGCAGTACTTC. Amino acids: CASSLGSAYTYEQYF.

V and J are TRBV12-3 or TRBV12-4 and TRBJ1-2; a possible D gene is TRBD1 (6 bases). The V end lost 7 bases, the J end lost 4 bases, and 13 bases lay between the germline ends. This CDR3 contains 13 residues. In nucleotides, the CDR3 is TGTGCCAGCACCCCGACAGGTGGCTATGGCTACACCTTC. Translation: CASTPTGGYGYTF.

J is TRBJ2-7 and V is TRBV7-2; 8 bases match TRBD1. The CDR3 spans 15 residues. With 5 bases clipped from V and 4 bases from J, the junction kept 10 bases outside the gene matches. Germline-derived CDR1 and CDR2 are SGHTA and FQGNSA. For the CDR3, the DNA is TGTGCCAGCAGCCAGTCCTGGACAGGGTTGTACGAGCAGTACTTC. Its translation: CASSQSWTGLYEQYF.

This chain joins TRBV2 and TRBJ2-2; D unclear. The V and J ends lost 2 bases and 2 bases respectively, with 6 bases between them. Germline V gene data show CDR1 as SNHLY and CDR2 as FYNNEI. The CDR3 totals 14 residues. The CDR3 loop reads CASSEFRNTGELFF. As DNA, the CDR3 is TGTGCCAGCAGTGAATTTAGAAACACCGGGGAGCTGTTTTTT. Complete variable domain (other parts from reference TRBV2 and TRBJ2-2): EPEVTQTPSHQVTQMGQEVILRCVPISNHLYFYWYRQILGQKVEFLVSFYNNEISEKSEIFDDQFSVERPDGSNFTLKIRSTKLEDSAMYFCASSEFRNTGELFFGEGSRLTVL.

CDR3 region: CASSLQGGYTF. DNA for the CDR3: TGCGCCAGCAGCTTGCAGGGTGGCTACACCTTC. The chain recombines TRBV5-1 with TRBJ1-2; D perhaps matches TRBD1 (5 bases). The germline V gene encodes CDR1 SGHRS and CDR2 YFSETQ. Trimming cost V 1 base and J 7 bases, with 5 bases left between them. This CDR3 spans 11 amino acids.

This clone was detected only once. The V gene is TRBV5-4, the J gene TRBJ1-4, with 7 nucleotides matching TRBD1. Looked up from germline, CDR1 is SGHNT and CDR2 is YYREEE (reference sequence). CDR3 length: 13 residues. Trimming removed 4 bases from V and 8 bases from J; junction bases left unmatched: 5. CDR3 sequence: CASSPGDREKLFF. In DNA form, the CDR3 reads TGTGCCAGCAGCCCTGGGGACAGAGAAAAACTGTTTTTT.

The CDR3 coding sequence is TGTGCCACCAGTTCCGGGGGGGGAGAGACCCAGTACTTC. This sequence encodes CATSSGGGETQYF. The chain joins TRBV24-1 to TRBJ2-5; 8 bases align to TRBD2. The trim removed 6 bases at V and 4 bases at J, leaving 3 bases unmatched. In germline, CDR1 is KGHDR, CDR2 SFDVKD. The CDR3 has 13 amino acids.

J is TRBJ1-2 and V is TRBV5-4, with 7 bases that match TRBD1. Germline-derived CDR1 and CDR2 are SGHNT and YYREEE (reference sequence). V trimming: 4 bases; J trimming: 3 bases; junction bases outside the gene matches: 3. CDR3 length: 13 residues. CDR3 amino acids: CASSGGGHYGYTF. CDR3 nucleotides: TGTGCCAGCAGCGGAGGGGGCCACTATGGCTACACCTTC.

J is TRBJ1-2 and V is TRBV19; D remains unclear. Germline CDR1 and CDR2: LNHDA and SQIVND (reference sequence). This CDR3 is built from 13 residues. Trimming took off 3 bases at V and 4 bases at J, with 9 bases between the two ends. CDR3 protein: CASSIAPRYGYTF. The DNA of the CDR3 is TGTGCCAGTAGTATTGCACCCCGCTATGGCTACACCTTC.

The chain recombines TRBV25-1 with TRBJ2-7; 8 bases map to TRBD2. The germline CDR1 and CDR2 sequences are MGHDK and SYGVNS. The CDR3 length is 15 residues. The ends lost 5 bases at V and 1 base at J; junction bases unmatched: 7. CDR3 in amino acids: CASSSQGLGSYEQYF. The CDR3 bases are TGTGCCAGCAGTTCCCAGGGACTAGGTTCCTACGAGCAGTACTTC.

The rearrangement links TRBV9 to TRBJ2-1; D is unresolved. V was trimmed by 0 bases and J by 4 bases, leaving 11 bases between them. Germline V gene lookup returns CDR1 SGDLS and CDR2 YYNGEE. CDR3 length: 15 residues. The CDR3 sequence: CASSVAGLGYNEQFF. The CDR3 DNA reads TGTGCCAGCAGCGTAGCAGGTTTAGGGTACAATGAGCAGTTCTTC.

V is TRBV5-1 and J is TRBJ2-7; TRBD2 aligns across 8 bases. Germline trimming cut 0 bases from V and 3 bases from J; bases unmatched to any gene: 8. CDR1 is SGHRS, CDR2 YFSETQ, per germline. CDR3 length equals 16 residues. The CDR3: CASSLDPGGINYEQYF. For the CDR3, the DNA is TGCGCCAGCAGCTTGGATCCGGGAGGGATAAACTACGAGCAGTACTTC.

This clone appeared a single time. V and J are TRBV10-1 and TRBJ1-2; TRBD1 might be the D (6 bases). The CDR3 runs 13 residues. Trimming removed 6 bases from V and 3 bases from J, with 11 bases in between. Germline V gives CDR1 WNHNN, CDR2 SYGVQD (reference sequence). The CDR3, as DNA: TGCGCCAGCAGCCCGGGACAAGACTATGGCTACACCTTC. Residues: CASSPGQDYGYTF.

This sequence joins TRBV6-5 and TRBJ1-2, with 7 positions matching TRBD1. This CDR3 region has 14 residues. Per germline, CDR1 MNHEY and CDR2 SVGAGI. V lost 4 bases and J lost 2; bases outside the gene matches: 4. In DNA form, the CDR3 reads TGTGCCAGCAGTTTTGACAGGGCGAACTATGGCTACACCTTC. It specifies CASSFDRANYGYTF.

This clone has just one count. The V call is TRBV19, the J call TRBJ2-3, with 11 bases that match TRBD2. Germline values: CDR1 LNHDA, CDR2 SQIVND (reference sequence). V was pared by 8 bases and J by 0 bases, with 13 bases of the junction left unmatched. This CDR3 has 18 amino acids. In DNA form, the CDR3 reads TGTGCCAGTGGGGTAGCGGGAGGGCCGCGTTCTAGCACAGATACGCAGTATTTT. Protein product: CASGVAGGPRSSTDTQYF.

J is TRBJ2-7 and V is TRBV6-6, with a weak D call TRBD2 (5 bases). CDR3 length: 16 residues. V lost 5 bases and J 0 bases, leaving 17 bases between the germline ends. The germline gives CDR1 MNHNY, CDR2 SVGAGI (reference sequence). The CDR3 DNA follows: TGTGCCAGCAGTAGAATTGAGGGCAGGAACTCCTACGAGCAGTACTTC. Amino acids: CASSRIEGRNSYEQYF.

The rearrangement links TRBV6-5 to TRBJ1-5; D gene ambiguous. Germline CDR1 reads MNHEY; CDR2 reads SVGAGI. Trimming left V 6 bases short and J 0 bases short, with 6 bases between. This CDR3 comprises 13 residues. The CDR3 spells CASRGFSNQPQHF. As DNA, the CDR3 is TGTGCCAGCAGGGGGTTTAGCAATCAGCCCCAGCATTTT.

This clone appeared a few times. This same CDR3 is encoded by further DNA sequences in the sample. This chain links TRBV29-1 with TRBJ1-5; 8 nucleotides match TRBD1. Per germline, CDR1 SQVTM and CDR2 ANQGSEA. V gave up 4 bases and J gave up 4 bases; unmatched junction bases: 0. The CDR3 covers 12 residues. The CDR3 DNA sequence: TGCAGCGTTGGGGACAGGAATCAGCCCCAGCATTTT. It translates to CSVGDRNQPQHF.

The rearrangement joins TRBV6-5 to TRBJ2-3; the match to TRBD1 covers 9 bases. The J segment lost 4 bases and the V segment lost 4 bases, leaving 9 bases of the junction unmatched. CDR1 and CDR2 from the germline V gene are MNHEY and SVGAGI. There are 16 residues in the CDR3. CDR3 bases: TGTGCCAGCAGTTCCACCGGGACAGGGTTTTCAGATACGCAGTATTTT. Protein: CASSSTGTGFSDTQYF.

This chain joins TRBV13 and TRBJ1-2; the D is unclear. The CDR3 totals 14 residues. Germline lookup yields CDR1 PRHDT and CDR2 FYEKMQ (reference sequence). V dropped 5 bases and J dropped 4 bases, with 14 bases sitting between them. The CDR3 sequence is CASSRATLGYGYTF. In DNA, the CDR3 is TGTGCCAGCAGCCGAGCTACATTGGGCTATGGCTACACCTTC. The full variable domain, with the rest looked up from reference TRBV13 and TRBJ1-2, is AAGVIQSPRHLIKEKRETATLKCYPIPRHDTVYWYQQGPGQDPQFLISFYEKMQSDKGSIPDRFSAQQFSDYHSELNMSSLELGDSALYFCASSRATLGYGYTFGSGTRLTVV.

The V call is TRBV3-1 (or the pseudogene TRBV3-2), the J call TRBJ2-2, with D possibly called TRBD1 or TRBD2 (5 bases each). Trimming left V 4 bases short and J 4 bases short, with 16 bases between. Germline V gene data show CDR1 as LGHDT and CDR2 as YNNKEL (reference sequence). The CDR3 is 16 residues long. The CDR3 protein is CASSPGTGSVTGELFF. The CDR3, as DNA: TGTGCCAGCAGCCCGGGGACGGGGTCCGTCACCGGGGAGCTGTTTTTT.

This clone was detected a few times. The V call is TRBV7-7, the J call TRBJ2-5; possible D gene TRBD2, 6 bases. With 1 base removed from V and 4 bases from J, the gap between germline ends came to 16 bases. This CDR3 region has 16 residues. Germline V gene data show CDR1 as SSHAT and CDR2 as FNYEAQ (reference sequence). CDR3 in amino acids: CASSLGRLVLGETQYF. CDR3 nucleotide sequence: TGTGCCAGCAGCTTAGGAAGACTAGTGTTGGGAGAGACCCAGTACTTC. Full variable domain (outside the CDR3, taken from reference TRBV7-7 and TRBJ2-5): GAGVSQSPRYKVTKRGQDVTLRCDPISSHATLYWYQQALGQGPEFLTYFNYEAQPDKSGLPSDRFSAERPEGSISTLTIQRTEQRDSAMYRCASSLGRLVLGETQYFGPGTRLLVL.

The chain combines TRBV19 with TRBJ2-5, with 9 bases aligning to TRBD2. The CDR3 runs to 15 residues. With 1 base clipped from V and 5 bases from J, the junction kept 5 bases outside the gene matches. The germline CDR1 and CDR2 sequences are LNHDA and SQIVND (reference sequence). The CDR3, as DNA: TGTGCCAGTAGTATAGGCGGGGGGGCCGGGGAGACCCAGTACTTC. Amino acid sequence: CASSIGGGAGETQYF.

This rearrangement joins TRBV9 to TRBJ1-1, with D possibly being TRBD1 (6 bases). Germline lookup yields CDR1 SGDLS and CDR2 YYNGEE. Trimming removed 3 bases at V and 4 bases at J, with 10 bases between. The CDR3 is 13 residues long. For the CDR3, the DNA is TGTGCCAGCAGCGGGGGGGCTACCACTGAAGCTTTCTTT. Translation gives CASSGGATTEAFF.

This sequence joins TRBV7-8 and TRBJ1-1; TRBD1 aligns across 8 bases. Germline CDR1 is SGHVS and CDR2 is FQNEAQ. V dropped 5 bases and J dropped 5; count of bases not matched to a gene: 7. The CDR3 totals 14 residues. The CDR3 DNA is TGTGCCAGCAGCCCCAGGGGGCGGGGGACTGAAGCTTTCTTT. As protein: CASSPRGRGTEAFF.